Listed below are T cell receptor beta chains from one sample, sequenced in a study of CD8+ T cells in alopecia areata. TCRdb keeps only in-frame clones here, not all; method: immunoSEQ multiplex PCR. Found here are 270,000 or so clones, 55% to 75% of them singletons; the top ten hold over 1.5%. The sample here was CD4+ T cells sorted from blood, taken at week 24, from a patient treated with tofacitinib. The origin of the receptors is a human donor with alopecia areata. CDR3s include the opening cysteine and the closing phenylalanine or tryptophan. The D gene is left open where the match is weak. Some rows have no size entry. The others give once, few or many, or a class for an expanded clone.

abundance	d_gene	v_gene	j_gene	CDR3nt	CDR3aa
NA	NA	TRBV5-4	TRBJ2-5	TGTGCCAGCAGCTTGAGGCCAGACCAAGAGACCCAGTACTTC	CASSLRPDQETQYF
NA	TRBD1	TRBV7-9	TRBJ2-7	TGTGCCAGCAGCTCGGGGGACAGGGTACTTCACGAGCAGTACTTC	CASSSGDRVLHEQYF
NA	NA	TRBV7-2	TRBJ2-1	TGTGCCAGCAGCTTAGCGTTCGGTAGATACAATGAGCAGTTCTTC	CASSLAFGRYNEQFF
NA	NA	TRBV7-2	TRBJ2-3	TGTGCCAGCAGCTTAGCGCTGGGGATTAGCACAGATACGCAGTATTTT	CASSLALGISTDTQYF
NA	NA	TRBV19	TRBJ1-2	TGTGCCAGTAGCCCCACATGGGGGGGCAGACACAACTATGGCTACACCTTC	CASSPTWGGRHNYGYTF
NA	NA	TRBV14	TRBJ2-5	TGTGCCAGCAGCCAAGATAATCGGGAGACCCAGTACTTC	CASSQDNRETQYF
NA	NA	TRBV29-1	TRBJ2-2	TGCAGCGTTGACCCGCGGCGGGGCACCGGGGAGCTGTTTTTT	CSVDPRRGTGELFF
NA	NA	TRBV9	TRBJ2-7	TGTGCCAGCAGCGTAGAACAGGACACCCCCCTGGAGCAGTACTTC	CASSVEQDTPLEQYF
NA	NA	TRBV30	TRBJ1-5	TGTGCCTGGGCAAGTCAGGTGGATGGGCCCCAGCATTTT	CAWASQVDGPQHF
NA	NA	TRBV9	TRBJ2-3	TGTGCCAGCAGCCTAACTAGCTTCGCTGATACGCAGTATTTT	CASSLTSFADTQYF
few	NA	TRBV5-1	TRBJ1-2	TGCGCCAGCAGCTTGGGGACAGAAGTCTATGGCTACACCTTC	CASSLGTEVYGYTF
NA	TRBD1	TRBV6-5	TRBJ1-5	TGTGCCAGCAGTGACAGGGGAGGCTGGCCCCAGCATTTT	CASSDRGGWPQHF
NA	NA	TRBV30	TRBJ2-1	TGTGCCGGCCTACAGGGACTCTCCTACAATGAGCAGTTCTTC	CAGLQGLSYNEQFF
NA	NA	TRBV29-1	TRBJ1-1	TGCAGCGTTATGCGAACAATGAACACTGAAGCTTTCTTT	CSVMRTMNTEAFF
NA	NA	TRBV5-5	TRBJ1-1	TGTGCCAGCAGCCCTAGGGGATCGGGGATGAACACTGAAGCTTTCTTT	CASSPRGSGMNTEAFF
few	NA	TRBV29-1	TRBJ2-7	TGCAGCGTTGAAAGATCCTACGAGCAGTACTTC	CSVERSYEQYF
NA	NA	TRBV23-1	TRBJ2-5	TGCGCCAGCATCCCCTGGGGACACCTTCAAGAGACCCAGTACTTC	CASIPWGHLQETQYF
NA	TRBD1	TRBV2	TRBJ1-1	TGTGCCAGCAGTGAAAGGGGGACAGGGAACACTGAAGCTTTCTTT	CASSERGTGNTEAFF
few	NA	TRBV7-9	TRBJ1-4	TGTGCCAGCAGCCTTGACAGGCATAATGAAAAACTGTTTTTT	CASSLDRHNEKLFF
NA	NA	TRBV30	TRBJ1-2	TGTGCCGGAGGGACATACGGCTACACCTTC	CAGGTYGYTF
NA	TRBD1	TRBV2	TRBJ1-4	TGTGCCAGCAGTCTAACAGGGGGCAACGAAAAACTGTTTTTT	CASSLTGGNEKLFF
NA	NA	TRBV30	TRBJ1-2	TGTGCCTGGGACGGCAGGAACTATGGCTACACCTTC	CAWDGRNYGYTF
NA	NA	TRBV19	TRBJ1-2	TGTGCCAGTAGTACCCCCGGGGTCCTCGGAGGCTACACCTTC	CASSTPGVLGGYTF